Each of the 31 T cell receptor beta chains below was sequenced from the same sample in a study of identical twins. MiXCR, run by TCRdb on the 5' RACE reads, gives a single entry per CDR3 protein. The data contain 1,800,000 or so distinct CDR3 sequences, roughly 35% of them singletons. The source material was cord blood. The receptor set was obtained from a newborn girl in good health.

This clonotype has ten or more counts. DNA for the CDR3: TGTGCCAGCAGTTTAGACCCCTACAGAGTGGCTGCCTACGAGCAGTACTTC. It is translated as CASSLDPYRVAAYEQYF. The chain carries TRBV28 and TRBJ2-7, with D unclear. The length of the CDR3 is 17 residues. The ends were cut back, 2 bases at V and 2 bases at J, with 19 bases in the middle. Germline V gene sequence: CDR1 MDHEN, CDR2 SYDVKM.

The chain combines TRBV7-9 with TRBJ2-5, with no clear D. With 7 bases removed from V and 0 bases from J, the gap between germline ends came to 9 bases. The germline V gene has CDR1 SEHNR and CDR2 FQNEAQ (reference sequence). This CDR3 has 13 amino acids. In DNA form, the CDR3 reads TGTGCCAGCACCGGACGGAACCAAGAGACCCAGTACTTC. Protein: CASTGRNQETQYF.

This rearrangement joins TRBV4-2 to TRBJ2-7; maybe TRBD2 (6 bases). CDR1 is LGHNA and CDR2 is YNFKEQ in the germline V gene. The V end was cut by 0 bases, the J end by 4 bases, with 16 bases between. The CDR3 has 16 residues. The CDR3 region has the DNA TGTGCCAGCAGCCAAGATTTCGTCGGGAGTGAGTACGAGCAGTACTTC. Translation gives CASSQDFVGSEYEQYF.

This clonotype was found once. This CDR3 is CASRQSLYQPQHF. The CDR3 nucleotides read TGTGCCAGCCGACAATCACTTTATCAGCCCCAGCATTTT. The chain employs TRBV6-2 or TRBV6-3 and TRBJ1-5; D is ambiguous. There are 13 residues in the CDR3. Between the trimmed V and J ends, which lost 8 bases and 5 bases, there was a span of 13 bases. Germline CDR1 and CDR2: MNHEY and SVGEGT.

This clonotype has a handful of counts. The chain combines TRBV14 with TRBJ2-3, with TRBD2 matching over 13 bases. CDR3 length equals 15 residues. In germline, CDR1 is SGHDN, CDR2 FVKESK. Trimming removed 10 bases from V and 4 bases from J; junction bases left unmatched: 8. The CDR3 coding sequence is TGTGCCACCCGGACTAGCGGGAGCACCGCAGATACGCAGTATTTT. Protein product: CATRTSGSTADTQYF.

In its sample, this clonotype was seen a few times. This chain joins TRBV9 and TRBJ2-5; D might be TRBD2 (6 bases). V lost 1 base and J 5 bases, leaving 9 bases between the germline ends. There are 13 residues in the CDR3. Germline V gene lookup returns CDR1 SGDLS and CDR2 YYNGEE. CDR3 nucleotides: TGTGCCAGCAGCGTAAGGAGCGGGGAGACCCAGTACTTC. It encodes CASSVRSGETQYF.

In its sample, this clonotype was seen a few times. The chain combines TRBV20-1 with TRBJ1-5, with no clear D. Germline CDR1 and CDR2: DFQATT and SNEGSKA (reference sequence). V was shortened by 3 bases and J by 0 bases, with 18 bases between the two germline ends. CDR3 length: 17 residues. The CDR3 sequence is CSARYESLAFSNQPQHF. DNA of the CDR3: TGCAGTGCTAGGTATGAGAGCTTAGCCTTTAGCAATCAGCCCCAGCATTTT.

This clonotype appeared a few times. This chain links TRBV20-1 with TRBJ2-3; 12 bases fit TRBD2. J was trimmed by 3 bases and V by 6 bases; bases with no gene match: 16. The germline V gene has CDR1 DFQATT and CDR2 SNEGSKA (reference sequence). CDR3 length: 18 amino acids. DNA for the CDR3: TGCAGTGCCCAGATATTTGGACTAGCGGGAACCCTTACAGATACGCAGTATTTT. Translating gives CSAQIFGLAGTLTDTQYF.

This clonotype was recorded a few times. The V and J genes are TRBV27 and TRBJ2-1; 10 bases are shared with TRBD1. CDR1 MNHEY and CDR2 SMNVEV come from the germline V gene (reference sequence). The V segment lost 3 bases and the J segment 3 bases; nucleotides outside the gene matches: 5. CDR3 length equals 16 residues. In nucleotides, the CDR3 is TGTGCCAGCAGTTTCATGGGACAGGGGAACTACAATGAGCAGTTCTTC. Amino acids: CASSFMGQGNYNEQFF.

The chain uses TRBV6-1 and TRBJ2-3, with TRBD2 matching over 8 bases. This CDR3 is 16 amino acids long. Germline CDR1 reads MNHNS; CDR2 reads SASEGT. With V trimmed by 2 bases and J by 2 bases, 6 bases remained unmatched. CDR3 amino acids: CASSERGGGITDTQYF. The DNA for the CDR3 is TGTGCCAGCAGTGAACGGGGGGGCGGAATCACAGATACGCAGTATTTT.

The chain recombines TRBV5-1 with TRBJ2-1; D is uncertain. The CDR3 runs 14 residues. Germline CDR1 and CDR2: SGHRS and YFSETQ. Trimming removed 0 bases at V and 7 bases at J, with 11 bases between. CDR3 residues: CASSLGAVRNEQFF. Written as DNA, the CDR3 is TGCGCCAGCAGCTTGGGGGCTGTTAGGAATGAGCAGTTCTTC.

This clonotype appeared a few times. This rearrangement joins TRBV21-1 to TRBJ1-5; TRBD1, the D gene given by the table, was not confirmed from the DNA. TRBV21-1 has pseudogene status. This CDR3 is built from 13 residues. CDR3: CASTDRGNQPQHF. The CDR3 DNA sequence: TGTGCCAGCACCGACAGGGGCAATCAGCCCCAGCATTTT.

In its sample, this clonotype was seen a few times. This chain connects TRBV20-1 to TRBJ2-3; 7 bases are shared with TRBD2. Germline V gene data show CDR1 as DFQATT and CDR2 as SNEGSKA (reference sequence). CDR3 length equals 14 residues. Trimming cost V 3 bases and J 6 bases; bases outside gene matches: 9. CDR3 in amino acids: CSARSPTSADTQYF. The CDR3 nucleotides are TGCAGTGCTAGGTCCCCCACTAGCGCGGATACGCAGTATTTT.

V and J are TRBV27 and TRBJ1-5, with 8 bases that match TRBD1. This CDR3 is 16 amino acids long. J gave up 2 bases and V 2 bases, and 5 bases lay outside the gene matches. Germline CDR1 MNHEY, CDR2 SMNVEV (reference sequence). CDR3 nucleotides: TGTGCCAGCAGTTTACAGGGGGCGCTTGGCAATCAGCCCCAGCATTTT. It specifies CASSLQGALGNQPQHF.

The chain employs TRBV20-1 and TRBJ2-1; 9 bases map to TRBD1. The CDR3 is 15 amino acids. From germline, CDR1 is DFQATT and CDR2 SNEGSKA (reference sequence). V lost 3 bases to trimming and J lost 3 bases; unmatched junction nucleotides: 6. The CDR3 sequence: CSAREPGQGYNEQFF. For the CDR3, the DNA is TGCAGTGCTAGGGAACCGGGACAGGGCTACAATGAGCAGTTCTTC.

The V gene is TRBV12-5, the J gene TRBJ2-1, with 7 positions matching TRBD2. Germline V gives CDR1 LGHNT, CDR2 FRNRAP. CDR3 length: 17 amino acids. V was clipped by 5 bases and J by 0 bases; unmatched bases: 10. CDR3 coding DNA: TGTGCTAGTGGTCCCCAACTAGCGCCTAGCTCCTACAATGAGCAGTTCTTC. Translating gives CASGPQLAPSSYNEQFF.

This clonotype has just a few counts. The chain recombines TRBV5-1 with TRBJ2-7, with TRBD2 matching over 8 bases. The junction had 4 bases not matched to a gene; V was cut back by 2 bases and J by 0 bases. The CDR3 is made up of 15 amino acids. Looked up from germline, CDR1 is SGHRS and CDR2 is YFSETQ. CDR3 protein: CASSFQRGISYEQYF. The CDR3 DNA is TGCGCCAGCAGCTTTCAGCGGGGGATCTCCTACGAGCAGTACTTC.

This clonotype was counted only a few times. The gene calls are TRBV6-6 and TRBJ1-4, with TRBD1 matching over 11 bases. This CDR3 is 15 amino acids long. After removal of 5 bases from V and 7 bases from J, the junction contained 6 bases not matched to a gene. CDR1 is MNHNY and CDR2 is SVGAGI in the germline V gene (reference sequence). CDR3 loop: CASSTGTGGIEKLFF. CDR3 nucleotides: TGTGCCAGCAGTACCGGGACAGGGGGGATTGAAAAACTGTTTTTT.

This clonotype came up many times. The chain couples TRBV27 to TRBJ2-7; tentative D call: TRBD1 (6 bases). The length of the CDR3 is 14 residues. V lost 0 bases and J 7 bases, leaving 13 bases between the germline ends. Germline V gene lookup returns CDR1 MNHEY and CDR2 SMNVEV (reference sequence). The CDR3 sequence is CASSLSEVRGEQYF. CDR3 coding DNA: TGTGCCAGCAGTTTATCGGAGGTTAGGGGGGAGCAGTACTTC.

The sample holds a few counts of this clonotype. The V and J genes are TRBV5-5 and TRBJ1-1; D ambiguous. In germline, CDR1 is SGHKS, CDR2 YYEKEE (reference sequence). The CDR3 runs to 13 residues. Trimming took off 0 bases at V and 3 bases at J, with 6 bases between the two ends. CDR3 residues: CASSLVPHTEAFF. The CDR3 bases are TGTGCCAGCAGCTTGGTACCCCACACTGAAGCTTTCTTT.

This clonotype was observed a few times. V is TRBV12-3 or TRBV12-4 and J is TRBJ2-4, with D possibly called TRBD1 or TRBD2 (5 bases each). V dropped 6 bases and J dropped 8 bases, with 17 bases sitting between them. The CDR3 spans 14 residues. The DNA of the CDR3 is TGTGCCAGCAGGTTTTCTGGGGGTCCGGACATTCAGTACTTC. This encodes CASRFSGGPDIQYF.

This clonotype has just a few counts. The CDR3 coding sequence is TGCAGTGCTAACGGACAGGACTCCTTAGGAGAGACCCAGTACTTC. Amino acid sequence: CSANGQDSLGETQYF. V gene TRBV20-1 combines with J gene TRBJ2-5, with 7 positions matching TRBD1. From germline, CDR1 is DFQATT and CDR2 SNEGSKA (reference sequence). V was pared by 4 bases and J by 4 bases, with 12 bases of the junction left unmatched. The CDR3 consists of 15 residues.

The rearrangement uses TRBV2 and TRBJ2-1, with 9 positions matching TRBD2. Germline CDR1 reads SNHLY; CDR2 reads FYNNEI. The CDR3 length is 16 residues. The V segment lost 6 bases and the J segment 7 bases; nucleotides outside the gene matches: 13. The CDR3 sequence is CASSPIGPSGINEQFF. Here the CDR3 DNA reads TGTGCCAGCAGCCCCATCGGCCCTAGCGGGATAAATGAGCAGTTCTTC.

Here the CDR3 DNA reads TGTGCCAGCAGCTTAGCCATGGGGGGGAATCAGCCCCAGCATTTT. Translated: CASSLAMGGNQPQHF. This chain uses TRBV11-2 with TRBJ1-5; the D gene is possibly TRBD1 (5 bases). From germline, CDR1 is SGHAT and CDR2 FQNNGV. The V and J ends lost 1 base and 4 bases respectively, with 11 bases between them. The CDR3 totals 15 residues.

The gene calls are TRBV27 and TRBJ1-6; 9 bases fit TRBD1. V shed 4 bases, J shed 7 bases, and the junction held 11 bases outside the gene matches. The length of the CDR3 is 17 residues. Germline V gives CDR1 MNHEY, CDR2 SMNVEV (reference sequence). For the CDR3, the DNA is TGTGCCAGCAGTTCGCCTTCGGACAGGGGCGGAAATTCACCCCTCCACTTT. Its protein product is CASSSPSDRGGNSPLHF.

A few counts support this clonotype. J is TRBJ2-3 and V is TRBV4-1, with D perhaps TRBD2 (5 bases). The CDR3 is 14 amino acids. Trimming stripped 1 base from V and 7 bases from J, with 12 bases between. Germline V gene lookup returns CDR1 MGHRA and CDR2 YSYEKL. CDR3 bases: TGCGCCAGCAGCCAAGTCGGGATAGCGTATACGCAGTATTTT. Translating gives CASSQVGIAYTQYF.

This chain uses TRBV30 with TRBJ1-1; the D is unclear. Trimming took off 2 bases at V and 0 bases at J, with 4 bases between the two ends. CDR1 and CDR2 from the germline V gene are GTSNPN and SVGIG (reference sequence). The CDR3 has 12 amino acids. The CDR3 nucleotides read TGTGCCTGGAGTCGGCTGAACACTGAAGCTTTCTTT. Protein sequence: CAWSRLNTEAFF.

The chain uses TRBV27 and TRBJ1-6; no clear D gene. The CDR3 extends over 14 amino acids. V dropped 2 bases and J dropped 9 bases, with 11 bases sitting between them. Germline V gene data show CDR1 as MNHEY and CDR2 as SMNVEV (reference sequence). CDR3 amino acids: CASSLRRSGSPLHF. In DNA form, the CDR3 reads TGTGCCAGCAGTTTACGGAGGAGCGGTTCACCCCTCCACTTT.

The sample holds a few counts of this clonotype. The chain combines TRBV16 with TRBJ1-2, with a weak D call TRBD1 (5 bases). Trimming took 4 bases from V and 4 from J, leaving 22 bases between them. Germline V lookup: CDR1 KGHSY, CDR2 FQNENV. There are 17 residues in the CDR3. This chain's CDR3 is CASSRGTVQVLGYGYTF. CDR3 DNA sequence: TGTGCCAGCAGCCGGGGAACAGTACAGGTACTGGGCTATGGCTACACCTTC.

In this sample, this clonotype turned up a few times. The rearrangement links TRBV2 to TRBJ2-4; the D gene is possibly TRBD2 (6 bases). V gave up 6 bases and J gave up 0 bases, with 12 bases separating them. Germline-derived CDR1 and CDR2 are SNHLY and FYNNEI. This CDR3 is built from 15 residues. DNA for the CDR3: TGTGCCAGCAGGGATCTAGCGTTAGCCAAAAACATTCAGTACTTC. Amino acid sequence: CASRDLALAKNIQYF.

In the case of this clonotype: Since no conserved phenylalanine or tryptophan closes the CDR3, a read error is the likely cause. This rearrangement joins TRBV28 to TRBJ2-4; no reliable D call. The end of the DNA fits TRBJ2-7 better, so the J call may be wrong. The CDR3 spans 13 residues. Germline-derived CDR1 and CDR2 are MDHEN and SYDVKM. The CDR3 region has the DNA TGTGCCAGCAGTTATAGTCACTGGTACGAGCAGTACTTA. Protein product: CASSYSHWYEQYL.